This is a list of T cell receptor beta chains from one sample in a study of early T cells in non-severe SARS-CoV-2 infection. TCRdb processed the 5' RACE reads anew with MiXCR; each CDR3 protein has one entry. The sample includes fewer than 30,000 distinct CDR3 sequences, roughly 5.3% of them seen just once. Source material: whole blood. The receptors were gathered from an adult who was a healthcare worker with PCR-confirmed SARS-CoV-2 infection or an uninfected control (not recorded which). Each CDR3 is given with its conserved first and last residue. D genes are given only for firm matches. For some rows the clone size is stated as once, few or many, or as a class when expanded; others skip it.

V gene: TRBV5-1
clone size: many
J gene: TRBJ2-2
D gene: TRBD1
CDR3 DNA: TGCGCCAGCAGCTTCGGGACAGGGCAAACCGGGGAGCTGTTTTTT
CDR3 protein: CASSFGTGQTGELFF

V gene: TRBV4-1
clone size: -
J gene: TRBJ2-3
D gene: TRBD2
CDR3 DNA: TGCGCCAGCAGAGGGCGGGGGACTAGCGGGAGGGCCGACCTATCTAGCACAGATACGCAGTATTTT
CDR3 protein: CASRGRGTSGRADLSSTDTQYF

V gene: TRBV27
clone size: -
J gene: TRBJ2-6
D gene: -
CDR3 DNA: TGTGCCAGCAGTTTAAAGGCAGGGGTTCACGTCCTGACTTTC
CDR3 protein: CASSLKAGVHVLTF

V gene: TRBV18
clone size: many
J gene: TRBJ1-1
D gene: -
CDR3 DNA: TGTGCCAGCTCACTCCAGGGATTTGAAGCTTTCTTT
CDR3 protein: CASSLQGFEAFF

V gene: TRBV25-1
clone size: few
J gene: TRBJ1-4
D gene: TRBD1
CDR3 DNA: TGTGCCAGCAGTGAATGGACAGGGGGCTTAGAAAAACTGTTTTTT
CDR3 protein: CASSEWTGGLEKLFF

V gene: TRBV11-2
clone size: medium-sized
J gene: TRBJ1-3
D gene: -
CDR3 DNA: TGTGCCAGCAGCGAGGTTTCTGGAAACACCATATATTTT
CDR3 protein: CASSEVSGNTIYF

V gene: TRBV9
clone size: many
J gene: TRBJ1-4
D gene: -
CDR3 DNA: TGTGCCAGCAGCGTCGACGCGCTGAATGAAAAACTGTTTTTT
CDR3 protein: CASSVDALNEKLFF

V gene: TRBV6-5
clone size: many
J gene: TRBJ1-2
D gene: TRBD1
CDR3 DNA: TGTGCCAGCAGTTACTCGGGTTTGGACAGGGGGTTTTATGGCTACACCTTC
CDR3 protein: CASSYSGLDRGFYGYTF

V gene: TRBV7-9
clone size: medium-sized
J gene: TRBJ2-1
D gene: -
CDR3 DNA: TGTGCCATCGGCTTAGTGGGGGACGTATCGGAGCAGTTCTTC
CDR3 protein: CAIGLVGDVSEQFF

V gene: TRBV27
clone size: few
J gene: TRBJ2-1
D gene: -
CDR3 DNA: TGTGCCAGCAGTTTGCTCGCAGCGGGCTCCTACAATGAGCAGTTCTTC
CDR3 protein: CASSLLAAGSYNEQFF

V gene: TRBV20-1
clone size: many
J gene: TRBJ2-3
D gene: TRBD2
CDR3 DNA: TGCAGTGCAAATATCGGCGGGGGTACGCAGTATTTT
CDR3 protein: CSANIGGGTQYF

V gene: TRBV7-9
clone size: few
J gene: TRBJ2-1
D gene: TRBD2
CDR3 DNA: TGTGCCAGCAGCTTAGTTTTCCCCTTAGCGGGAGGGGGCAATGAGCAGTTCTTC
CDR3 protein: CASSLVFPLAGGGNEQFF

V gene: TRBV25-1
clone size: many
J gene: TRBJ2-3
D gene: TRBD2
CDR3 DNA: TGTGCCAGCAGTGACCTAGCGGGCAGCACAGATACGCAGTATTTT
CDR3 protein: CASSDLAGSTDTQYF

V gene: TRBV2
clone size: many
J gene: TRBJ2-3
D gene: TRBD2
CDR3 DNA: TGTGCCAGCAGTGCCGGGACTAGCGGATCAGATACGCAGTATTTT
CDR3 protein: CASSAGTSGSDTQYF

V gene: TRBV11-2
clone size: -
J gene: TRBJ2-2
D gene: -
CDR3 DNA: TGTGCCAGCAGCTTAGAACCTAGTTGGAACACCGGGGAGCTGTTTTTT
CDR3 protein: CASSLEPSWNTGELFF

V gene: TRBV29-1
clone size: many
J gene: TRBJ1-1
D gene: -
CDR3 DNA: TGCAGCGTCGCGGACAGGAACACTGAAGCTTTCTTT
CDR3 protein: CSVADRNTEAFF

V gene: TRBV7-2
clone size: many
J gene: TRBJ2-7
D gene: -
CDR3 DNA: TGTGCCAGCAGCTTAATGGGCCTGGCATCAGAAGTCTACGAGCAGTACTTC
CDR3 protein: CASSLMGLASEVYEQYF

V gene: TRBV7-6
clone size: many
J gene: TRBJ1-3
D gene: -
CDR3 DNA: TGTGCCAGCAGCTCGAGGCGGGACACCGTCGCTCATTTT
CDR3 protein: CASSSRRDTVAHF

V gene: TRBV6-2/TRBV6-3
clone size: few
J gene: TRBJ2-7
D gene: TRBD1
CDR3 DNA: TGTGCCAGCAGCCAAACCGGGACAGAACTATACGAGCAGTACTTC
CDR3 protein: CASSQTGTELYEQYF

V gene: TRBV29-1
clone size: many
J gene: TRBJ1-2
D gene: TRBD1
CDR3 DNA: TGCAGCGTTGAAGTGTCAGGGGGCCCCAGGGATGGCTACACCTTC
CDR3 protein: CSVEVSGGPRDGYTF

V gene: TRBV12-3/TRBV12-4
clone size: few
J gene: TRBJ2-3
D gene: -
CDR3 DNA: TGTGCCAGCAGCCCGGCCGGCGCAGATACGCAGTATTTT
CDR3 protein: CASSPAGADTQYF

V gene: TRBV20-1
clone size: few
J gene: TRBJ2-7
D gene: TRBD1
CDR3 DNA: TGCAGTGCTAGAACCACCGGGACAGGATTCTCCTACGAGCAGTACTTC
CDR3 protein: CSARTTGTGFSYEQYF

V gene: TRBV21-1
clone size: many
J gene: TRBJ2-4
D gene: -
CDR3 DNA: TGTGCCAGCAGCAAAGGAAATCTGCTAGCCAAAAACATTCAGTACTTC
CDR3 protein: CASSKGNLLAKNIQYF

V gene: TRBV15
clone size: few
J gene: TRBJ2-5
D gene: -
CDR3 DNA: TGTGCCACCGCGGGGAACCAAGAGACCCAGTACTTC
CDR3 protein: CATAGNQETQYF

V gene: TRBV27
clone size: -
J gene: TRBJ1-5
D gene: -
CDR3 DNA: TGTGCCAGCAGTTTATCGGGGCCGGTCAGCAATCAGCCCCAGCATTTT
CDR3 protein: CASSLSGPVSNQPQHF

V gene: TRBV6-6
clone size: few
J gene: TRBJ2-7
D gene: TRBD1
CDR3 DNA: TGTGCCAGCGAACCCCGACAGGGGCTATACGAGCAGTACTTC
CDR3 protein: CASEPRQGLYEQYF

V gene: TRBV18
clone size: many
J gene: TRBJ2-7
D gene: TRBD2
CDR3 DNA: TGTGCCAGCTCAGGGACTAGCGGAAACTACGAGCAGTACTTC
CDR3 protein: CASSGTSGNYEQYF

V gene: TRBV7-2
clone size: many
J gene: TRBJ2-3
D gene: -
CDR3 DNA: TGTGCCAGCAGCACCAGAGGGCGCCGCACAGATACGCAGTATTTT
CDR3 protein: CASSTRGRRTDTQYF

V gene: TRBV29-1
clone size: many
J gene: TRBJ2-1
D gene: -
CDR3 DNA: TGCAGCGTTGTGGACAGCTCGCTAATAAGGGGGCAGTTCTTC
CDR3 protein: CSVVDSSLIRGQFF

V gene: TRBV3-2
clone size: many
J gene: TRBJ2-5
D gene: -
CDR3 DNA: TGTGCCAGCAGCCAAGATCCGTCAGGGTCCGGGACCCAGTACTTC
CDR3 protein: CASSQDPSGSGTQYF

V gene: TRBV7-3
clone size: medium-sized
J gene: TRBJ2-2
D gene: -
CDR3 DNA: TGTGCCAGCAGCTCGTTAGCGGACGGGGAGCTGTTTTTT
CDR3 protein: CASSSLADGELFF

V gene: TRBV5-4
clone size: -
J gene: TRBJ2-3
D gene: -
CDR3 DNA: TGTGCCAGCAGCTTGGAGACTACTCATACGCAGTATTTT
CDR3 protein: CASSLETTHTQYF

V gene: TRBV20-1
clone size: many
J gene: TRBJ1-5
D gene: TRBD1
CDR3 DNA: TGCAGTGCTAGACCCGGGGACAGGGCTTCTTTTAGCAATCAGCCCCAGCATTTT
CDR3 protein: CSARPGDRASFSNQPQHF

V gene: TRBV20-1
clone size: many
J gene: TRBJ2-1
D gene: TRBD1
CDR3 DNA: TGCAGTGCTCGGGACAGGGAAGGGCAGTTCTTC
CDR3 protein: CSARDREGQFF

V gene: TRBV27
clone size: many
J gene: TRBJ2-7
D gene: TRBD1
CDR3 DNA: TGTGCCAGCCTTCCCCGGGACAGGCCCTACGAGCAGTACTTC
CDR3 protein: CASLPRDRPYEQYF

V gene: TRBV7-8
clone size: few
J gene: TRBJ2-7
D gene: -
CDR3 DNA: TGTGCCAGCAGCGGCAGGGCCTCCTACGAGCAGTACTTC
CDR3 protein: CASSGRASYEQYF

V gene: TRBV29-1
clone size: many
J gene: TRBJ2-3
D gene: -
CDR3 DNA: TGCAGCATCCGTTCTGATACGCAGTATTTT
CDR3 protein: CSIRSDTQYF

V gene: TRBV29-1
clone size: few
J gene: TRBJ2-5
D gene: TRBD1
CDR3 DNA: TGCAGCGTTGAAGCACCTAACACAGGGGATTTAAAGACCCAGTACTTC
CDR3 protein: CSVEAPNTGDLKTQYF

V gene: TRBV5-1
clone size: many
J gene: TRBJ2-7
D gene: -
CDR3 DNA: TGCGCCAGCAGCCCGCCGGCCAACCACTACGAGCAGTACTTC
CDR3 protein: CASSPPANHYEQYF

V gene: TRBV12-3/TRBV12-4
clone size: many
J gene: TRBJ2-2
D gene: -
CDR3 DNA: TGTGCCAGCAGTTTAATCGAGGGCACCGGGGAGCTGTTTTTT
CDR3 protein: CASSLIEGTGELFF

V gene: TRBV3-1
clone size: many
J gene: TRBJ2-3
D gene: -
CDR3 DNA: TGTGCCAGCAGCCTTCTCCTCTCAGATACGCAGTATTTT
CDR3 protein: CASSLLLSDTQYF

V gene: TRBV5-6
clone size: many
J gene: TRBJ1-1
D gene: -
CDR3 DNA: TGTGCCAGCAGCTTGCACAGTTACATGAACACTGAAGCTTTCTTT
CDR3 protein: CASSLHSYMNTEAFF